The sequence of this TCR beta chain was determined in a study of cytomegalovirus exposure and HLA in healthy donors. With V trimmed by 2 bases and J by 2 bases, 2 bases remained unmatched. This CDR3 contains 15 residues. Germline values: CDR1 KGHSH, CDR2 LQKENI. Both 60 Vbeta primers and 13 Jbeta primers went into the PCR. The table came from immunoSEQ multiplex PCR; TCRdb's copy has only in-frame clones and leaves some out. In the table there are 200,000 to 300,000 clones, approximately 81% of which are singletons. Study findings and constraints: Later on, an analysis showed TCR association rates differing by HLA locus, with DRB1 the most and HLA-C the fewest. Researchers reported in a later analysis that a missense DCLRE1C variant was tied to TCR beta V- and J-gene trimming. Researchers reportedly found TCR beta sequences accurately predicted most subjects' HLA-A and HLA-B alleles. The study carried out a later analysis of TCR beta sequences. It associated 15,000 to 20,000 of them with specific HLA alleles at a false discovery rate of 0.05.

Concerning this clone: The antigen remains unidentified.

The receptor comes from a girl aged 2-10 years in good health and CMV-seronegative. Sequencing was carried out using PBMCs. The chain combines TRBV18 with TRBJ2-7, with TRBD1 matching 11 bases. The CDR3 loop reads CASSPRTGGPYEQYF. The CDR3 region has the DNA TGTGCCAGCTCACCAAGGACAGGGGGCCCCTACGAGCAGTACTTC.